These 30 T cell receptor beta chains were sequenced from one sample in a study of T cells in localized non-small cell lung cancer. Profiling relied on immunoSEQ multiplex PCR, and the TCRdb table lists in-frame clones only, not all of them. In the table there are 35,000 or so clones, roughly 88% of which are singletons. The source material was peripheral blood, sampled before any cancer treatment. These receptors were collected from a man aged 40 to 70 with stage I lung adenocarcinoma.

The chain combines TRBV13 with TRBJ1-2; 9 bases fit TRBD1. Germline V gene lookup returns CDR1 PRHDT and CDR2 FYEKMQ (reference sequence). The CDR3 is made up of 17 amino acids. V shed 2 bases and J 2 bases; nucleotides not matched to a gene: 9. CDR3 residues: CASSLRGRQGENYGYTF. CDR3 nucleotides: TGTGCCAGCAGCTTAAGGGGAAGACAGGGGGAGAACTATGGCTACACCTTC.

The V and J genes are TRBV5-5 and TRBJ2-1, with D unresolved. V lost 1 base and J 2 bases, leaving 13 bases between the germline ends. Germline-derived CDR1 and CDR2 are SGHKS and YYEKEE (reference sequence). The CDR3 loop spans 16 amino acids. The CDR3 sequence: CASSLQAEMTYNEQFF. The CDR3 nucleotides are TGTGCCAGCAGCTTGCAGGCCGAAATGACCTACAATGAGCAGTTCTTC.

J is TRBJ1-1 and V is TRBV5-1; 7 bases agree with TRBD1. The CDR3 covers 15 residues. Germline V gene lookup returns CDR1 SGHRS and CDR2 YFSETQ. Losses at the gene ends were 1 base for V and 1 base for J; bases not matched to a gene: 4. CDR3 sequence reads: CASSLSGQANTEAFF. Here the CDR3 DNA reads TGCGCCAGCAGCTTGTCTGGACAGGCGAACACTGAAGCTTTCTTT.

This rearrangement joins TRBV27 to TRBJ2-3, with TRBD2 matching over 8 bases. The CDR3 spans 15 residues. The germline V gene encodes CDR1 MNHEY and CDR2 SMNVEV (reference sequence). The trim removed 6 bases at V and 1 base at J, leaving 6 bases unmatched. DNA for the CDR3: TGTGCCAGCAGGATAGCGGGGTTGGGCACAGATACGCAGTATTTT. It codes for CASRIAGLGTDTQYF.

This sequence joins TRBV18 and TRBJ2-5; no definite D call. Trimming removed 2 bases from V and 2 bases from J, with 3 bases in between. There are 12 residues in the CDR3. Germline V lookup: CDR1 KGHSH, CDR2 LQKENI. The CDR3 DNA sequence: TGTGCCAGCTCACCAGGACAAGAGACCCAGTACTTC. It yields the protein CASSPGQETQYF.

This chain connects TRBV30 to TRBJ2-1, with D perhaps being TRBD1 or TRBD2 (5 bases each). The CDR3 loop spans 13 amino acids. Trimming shortened V by 5 bases and J by 5 bases, and 13 bases separated the two germline ends. The germline gives CDR1 GTSNPN, CDR2 SVGIG (reference sequence). The CDR3, as DNA: TGTGCCTGGGGTAATCGGGGCGACAATGAGCAGTTCTTC. This sequence encodes CAWGNRGDNEQFF.

The chain uses TRBV6-6 and TRBJ1-5; TRBD1 aligns across 9 bases. Unmatched junction bases numbered 3, after V lost 10 bases and J lost 2 bases. Germline lookup yields CDR1 MNHNY and CDR2 SVGAGI (reference sequence). The CDR3 loop spans 13 amino acids. The CDR3 bases are TGTGCCACGGGACAGGGAGGCAATCAGCCCCAGCATTTT. Its protein product is CATGQGGNQPQHF.

This clone was recorded once. The V call is TRBV2, the J call TRBJ1-5, with TRBD1 as a possible D gene (5 bases). CDR1 and CDR2 (germline): SNHLY, FYNNEI. Trimming pared 4 bases from V and 1 base from J, leaving 8 bases between. The CDR3 extends over 14 amino acids. In DNA, the CDR3 is TGTGCCAGCAGTGGAGGGACCAGCAATCAGCCCCAGCATTTT. As protein: CASSGGTSNQPQHF.

This chain uses TRBV6-5 with TRBJ2-2, with unresolved D. The CDR3 totals 13 residues. Germline V gives CDR1 MNHEY, CDR2 SVGAGI. V was pared by 2 bases and J by 5 bases, with 6 bases between. The chain's CDR3 is CASSYEATGELFF. The DNA of the CDR3 is TGTGCCAGCAGTTACGAGGCGACCGGGGAGCTGTTTTTT.

The V and J genes are TRBV5-6 and TRBJ1-2, with D perhaps TRBD1 (5 bases). The CDR3 sequence is 13 residues long. Deletions cut 5 bases from V and 0 bases from J, with 8 bases between. Per the germline V gene, CDR1 is SGHDT and CDR2 is YYEEEE. CDR3 DNA sequence: TGTGCCAGCAGGGGACGGGCTAACTATGGCTACACCTTC. It yields the protein CASRGRANYGYTF.

The V call is TRBV5-1, the J call TRBJ1-4; no clear D gene. The CDR3 covers 14 residues. Germline values: CDR1 SGHRS, CDR2 YFSETQ. The V end was cut by 2 bases, the J end by 8 bases, with 13 bases between. For the CDR3, the DNA is TGCGCCAGCAGCTTCGGGCCGAGAAGCGAAAAACTGTTTTTT. Protein product: CASSFGPRSEKLFF.

CDR3 coding DNA: TGCGCCAGCAGAAAACAGTCGATGAACACTGAAGCTTTCTTT. Its translation is CASRKQSMNTEAFF. The chain is built from TRBV5-1 and TRBJ1-1; no clear D. Trimming stripped 5 bases from V and 0 bases from J, with 11 bases between. Germline V gene sequence: CDR1 SGHRS, CDR2 YFSETQ. The CDR3 is made up of 14 amino acids.

This clone was counted once. The rearrangement joins TRBV10-3 to TRBJ2-7; TRBD1 aligns across 7 bases. There are 13 residues in the CDR3. Germline CDR1 is ENHRY and CDR2 is SYGVKD. V dropped 6 bases and J dropped 0; count of bases not matched to a gene: 2. CDR3 DNA: TGTGCCATCAGGGGGGACAGCTCCTACGAGCAGTACTTC. The encoded protein is CAIRGDSSYEQYF.

This sequence joins TRBV6-5 and TRBJ2-1; TRBD2 is a possible D gene (7 bases). This CDR3 region has 14 residues. Trimming left V 6 bases short and J 6 bases short, with 15 bases between. Germline V gene sequence: CDR1 MNHEY, CDR2 SVGAGI. The CDR3 is CASRGGLQPNEQFF. The DNA for the CDR3 is TGTGCCAGCAGGGGGGGGCTACAGCCCAATGAGCAGTTCTTC.

The chain couples TRBV9 to TRBJ2-7; possible D gene TRBD1, 6 bases. V was clipped by 4 bases and J by 4 bases, with 18 bases between them. The germline V gene encodes CDR1 SGDLS and CDR2 YYNGEE. There are 15 residues in the CDR3. CDR3 DNA: TGTGCCAGCAGCAGGGAGAACTTACAGGGATACGAGCAGTACTTC. Translating gives CASSRENLQGYEQYF.

This chain joins TRBV19 and TRBJ2-7; D ambiguous. Germline CDR1 and CDR2: LNHDA and SQIVND (reference sequence). The CDR3 loop spans 15 amino acids. The V end was cut by 0 bases, the J end by 4 bases, with 13 bases between. The CDR3 DNA is TGTGCCAGTAGTATAGATCTAAACAACCGTTACGAGCAGTACTTC. Protein sequence: CASSIDLNNRYEQYF.

This clone was counted a few times. The rearrangement uses TRBV2 and TRBJ1-1; D gene uncertain. The CDR3 totals 13 residues. Trimming shortened V by 9 bases and J by 1 base, and 12 bases separated the two germline ends. Germline CDR1 reads SNHLY; CDR2 reads FYNNEI. This CDR3 is CARSALQNTEAFF. In DNA form, the CDR3 reads TGTGCCAGGTCCGCTTTGCAGAACACTGAAGCTTTCTTT.

The chain carries TRBV19 and TRBJ2-7, with TRBD1 matching 10 bases. V lost 5 bases and J lost 4; bases outside the gene matches: 8. CDR1 LNHDA and CDR2 SQIVND come from the germline V gene (reference sequence). The CDR3 consists of 15 residues. The CDR3 spells CASSLPDRGPYEQYF. The CDR3 DNA sequence: TGTGCCAGTAGTTTGCCTGACAGGGGGCCGTACGAGCAGTACTTC.

V is TRBV13 and J is TRBJ2-5, with 10 bases fitting TRBD1. With V trimmed by 4 bases and J by 5 bases, 4 bases remained unmatched. This CDR3 has 14 residues. In germline, CDR1 is PRHDT, CDR2 FYEKMQ (reference sequence). Here the CDR3 DNA reads TGTGCCAGCAGCTCGACAGGGGGCTGGGAGACCCAGTACTTC. It encodes CASSSTGGWETQYF.

This clone has just a few counts. V usage is TRBV2 and J usage is TRBJ1-1; D call uncertain. Germline V gene lookup returns CDR1 SNHLY and CDR2 FYNNEI. Trimming removed 4 bases from V and 5 bases from J, with 11 bases in between. The CDR3 length is 13 residues. DNA of the CDR3: TGTGCCAGCAGTGCAAGAGGGCGGACTGAAGCTTTCTTT. It translates to CASSARGRTEAFF.

The chain uses TRBV5-6 and TRBJ2-5; D is tentatively TRBD1 or TRBD2 (5 bases each). CDR1 is SGHDT, CDR2 YYEEEE, per germline. V lost 0 bases, J lost 6 bases, and 9 bases lay in between. The CDR3 covers 13 residues. CDR3 amino acids: CASSLDWGKTQYF. In nucleotides, the CDR3 is TGTGCCAGCAGCTTGGATTGGGGGAAGACCCAGTACTTC.

The rearrangement uses TRBV27 and TRBJ2-2; D possibly corresponds to TRBD1 (6 bases). This CDR3 spans 16 amino acids. Trimming cost V 7 bases and J 3 bases, with 18 bases left between them. Germline V gives CDR1 MNHEY, CDR2 SMNVEV (reference sequence). The CDR3 nucleotides are TGTGCCAGCATTTCAAAATCAGGGGTACACACCGGGGAGCTGTTTTTT. Amino acids: CASISKSGVHTGELFF.

The V call is TRBV2, the J call TRBJ2-7; D might be TRBD1 (5 bases). Deletions cut 2 bases from V and 3 bases from J, with 14 bases between. The CDR3 spans 15 residues. Germline V CDR1 and CDR2: SNHLY, FYNNEI. The DNA of the CDR3 is TGTGCCAGCAGTGAATATGCAGGGCGAAGCTACGAGCAGTACTTC. Its translation: CASSEYAGRSYEQYF.

In this sample, this clone turned up once. This sequence joins TRBV14 and TRBJ2-7, with D possibly matching TRBD1 (6 bases). V shed 7 bases and J shed 0 bases, with 7 bases lying between them. CDR1 is SGHDN and CDR2 is FVKESK in the germline V gene. The CDR3 runs to 12 residues. The CDR3 region is CASKGHSYEQYF. CDR3 bases: TGTGCCAGCAAGGGACACTCCTACGAGCAGTACTTC.

This chain links TRBV7-6 with TRBJ1-6; no reliable D call. The CDR3 is 16 residues long. Germline CDR1 SGHVS, CDR2 FNYEAQ. Trimming cost V 3 bases and J 10 bases, with 19 bases left between them. The chain's CDR3 is CASSLSPQGSGSPLHF. CDR3 sequence (DNA): TGTGCCAGCAGCTTGTCCCCTCAAGGGTCTGGATCACCCCTCCACTTT.

The chain is built from TRBV25-1 and TRBJ1-2; TRBD1 matches at 7 bases. The CDR3 runs 14 residues. Unmatched junction bases numbered 4, after V lost 6 bases and J lost 0 bases. Per germline, CDR1 MGHDK and CDR2 SYGVNS. The CDR3 is CASRNGQANYGYTF. The DNA of the CDR3 is TGTGCCAGCAGGAACGGACAGGCTAACTATGGCTACACCTTC.

The chain links TRBV10-1 to TRBJ2-3, with D possibly matching TRBD2 (5 bases). The germline V gene encodes CDR1 WNHNN and CDR2 SYGVQD (reference sequence). V dropped 8 bases and J dropped 0 bases, with 12 bases sitting between them. This CDR3 contains 14 residues. This chain's CDR3 is CASHRGFSTDTQYF. The CDR3 DNA is TGCGCCAGCCACCGGGGTTTCAGCACAGATACGCAGTATTTT.

Written as DNA, the CDR3 is TGTGCCGGAAGGAGCGGGGGGGAGTACAATGAGCAGTTCTTC. Encoded protein: CAGRSGGEYNEQFF. The chain recombines TRBV7-3 with TRBJ2-1, with TRBD2 matching 10 bases. Germline lookup yields CDR1 SGHTA and CDR2 FQGTGA. The V and J ends lost 11 bases and 4 bases, in that order; junction bases with no gene match: 8. The CDR3 runs to 14 residues.

The chain uses TRBV6-6 and TRBJ1-6; D is uncertain. CDR1 is MNHNY and CDR2 is SVGAGI in the germline V gene (reference sequence). The V gene lost 5 bases and the J gene lost 12 bases, with 14 bases spanning the gap. There are 13 residues in the CDR3. CDR3 sequence reads: CASSSGPSIPLHF. The CDR3 DNA sequence: TGTGCCAGCAGTAGCGGACCATCAATACCCCTCCACTTT.

The chain has TRBV5-1 and TRBJ1-5, with D tentatively TRBD1 (5 bases). The germline CDR1 and CDR2 sequences are SGHRS and YFSETQ. This CDR3 is 15 amino acids long. V shed 1 base and J shed 8 bases, with 16 bases lying between them. The CDR3 sequence is CASSLLGTPFEPQHF. The CDR3 coding sequence is TGCGCCAGCAGCTTGTTAGGGACCCCGTTTGAGCCCCAGCATTTT.